The clone carrying this T cell receptor (beta chain) was observed a handful of times. Its antigen is unknown. At one end, the junction sequence differs from germline, possibly due to a read error. Breast cancer patients provided tissue from their axillary draining lymph nodes. CDR3 size: 12 residues. Per the germline V gene, CDR1 is DFQATT and CDR2 is SNEGSKA (reference sequence). The data were obtained in a study of breast tumors, draining lymph nodes, adjacent tissues. MiXCR, run by TCRdb on the multiplex PCR reads, gives a single entry per CDR3 protein. The table has around 290,000 distinct CDR3 sequences, roughly 31% seen once. Overall study findings and caveats: Data only fit, rather than demonstrated, lymph node origin of most tumor T cells. Luminal-like breast cancer showed significantly greater tumor-nontumor repertoire similarity than basal-like breast cancer did. Data fit most tumor T cells coming from lymph node, expanding in tumor. Compared with lymph nodes, tumors were less diverse; compared with nontumor tissue, more.

This TCR was sampled from a female donor with breast cancer. Some clones in this sample may be carry-over from other donors' samples. The sequencing input was axillary lymph node tissue. The J gene is TRBJ1-5, the V gene TRBV20-1; no clear D gene. CDR3 DNA: TGCGGTGCTAAACGGTCGAACCAGCCCCAGCATTTT. Residues: CGAKRSNQPQHF.